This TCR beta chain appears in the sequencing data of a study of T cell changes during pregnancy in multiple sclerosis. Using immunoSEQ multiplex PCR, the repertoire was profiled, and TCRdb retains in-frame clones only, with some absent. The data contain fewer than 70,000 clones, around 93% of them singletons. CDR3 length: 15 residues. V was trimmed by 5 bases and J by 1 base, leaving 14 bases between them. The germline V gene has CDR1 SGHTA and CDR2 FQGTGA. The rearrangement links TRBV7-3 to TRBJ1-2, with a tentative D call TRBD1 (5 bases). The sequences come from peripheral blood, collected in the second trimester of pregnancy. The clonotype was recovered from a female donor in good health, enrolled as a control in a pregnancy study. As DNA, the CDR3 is TGTGCCAGCAGCCCGCAGGGTAACTTTAACTATGGCTACACCTTC. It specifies CASSPQGNFNYGYTF. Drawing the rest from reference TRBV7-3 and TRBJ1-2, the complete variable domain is GAGVSQTPSNKVTEKGKYVELRCDPISGHTALYWYRQSLGQGPEFLIYFQGTGAADDSGLPNDRFFAVRPEGSVSTLKIQRTERGDSAVYLCASSPQGNFNYGYTFGSGTRLTVV.